The 30 T cell receptor beta chains presented below share a single source sample, sequenced in a study of cytomegalovirus exposure and HLA in healthy donors (dated by TCRdb to the late 2010s). The library was built by means of the immunoSEQ multiplex PCR assay. TCRdb took over this immuneACCESS table, retaining in-frame rearrangements with V and J assigned. Such tables are incomplete; in checked studies, under half of the missing clones stem from an unresolved V gene, and the remainder is unexplained. Counted in this sample were some 140,000 clones; 70% to 90% of them appeared once. About 6.6% of the sample comes from the top ten. Sequenced: PBMCs. These receptors were taken from a woman younger than 45 in good health and CMV-seropositive.

The genes are TRBV5-5 and TRBJ2-7; D is ambiguous. The CDR3 is 13 residues long. Deletions cut 4 bases from V and 3 bases from J, with 11 bases between. Germline values: CDR1 SGHKS, CDR2 YYEKEE (reference sequence). CDR3 region: CASSTYLHYEQYF. CDR3 nucleotides: TGTGCCAGCAGCACTTATCTCCACTACGAGCAGTACTTC.

The chain employs TRBV6-1 and TRBJ2-7; the D gene is possibly TRBD1 (5 bases). CDR1 is MNHNS and CDR2 is SASEGT in the germline V gene. The CDR3 sequence is 14 residues long. V was trimmed by 7 bases and J by 2 bases, leaving 15 bases between them. CDR3: CASIGNRLAYEQYF. Here the CDR3 DNA reads TGTGCCAGCATAGGGAACAGGCTGGCCTACGAGCAGTACTTC.

V and J are TRBV2 and TRBJ1-5; no reliable D call. V lost 6 bases and J lost 7, with 16 bases in between. Germline assignment: CDR1 SNHLY and CDR2 FYNNEI. CDR3 size: 14 residues. The CDR3 coding sequence is TGTGCCAGCAGCGACTCCTCTAGTACCCAGCCCCAGCATTTT. It encodes CASSDSSSTQPQHF.

The rearrangement uses TRBV11-2 and TRBJ2-7; D may be TRBD1 (6 bases). This CDR3 spans 12 amino acids. Germline V gene sequence: CDR1 SGHAT, CDR2 FQNNGV. The V end lost 7 bases, the J end lost 6 bases, and 13 bases lay between the germline ends. DNA for the CDR3: TGTGCCAGCACTCCGGACAGTATCGAGCAGTACTTC. This translates into CASTPDSIEQYF. The full variable domain, rest sourced from reference TRBV11-2 and TRBJ2-7, is EAGVAQSPRYKIIEKRQSVAFWCNPISGHATLYWYQQILGQGPKLLIQFQNNGVVDDSQLPKDRFSAERLKGVDSTLKIQPAKLEDSAVYLCASTPDSIEQYFGPGTRLTVT.

The chain uses TRBV9 and TRBJ2-3, with TRBD2 identical over 9 bases. The V segment lost 0 bases and the J segment 6 bases; nucleotides outside the gene matches: 8. The length of the CDR3 is 16 residues. Germline V gene lookup returns CDR1 SGDLS and CDR2 YYNGEE. The CDR3 sequence: CASSVGASGVSDTQYF. DNA for the CDR3: TGTGCCAGCAGCGTAGGGGCTAGCGGGGTTTCGGATACGCAGTATTTT.

This chain uses TRBV2 with TRBJ2-7; no firm D call. CDR1 SNHLY and CDR2 FYNNEI come from the germline V gene. There are 15 residues in the CDR3. Trimming removed 7 bases at V and 3 bases at J, with 19 bases between. Written as DNA, the CDR3 is TGTGCCAGCATTCCCTGGAACTCGGGTAACTACGAGCAGTACTTC. Amino acid sequence: CASIPWNSGNYEQYF.

The V call is TRBV7-3, the J call TRBJ2-3, with D unresolved. CDR3 size: 17 residues. Germline values: CDR1 SGHTA, CDR2 FQGTGA. Between the trimmed V and J ends, which lost 2 bases and 2 bases, there was a span of 17 bases. Here the CDR3 reads CASSLQSGNPPTDTQYF. The CDR3 DNA sequence: TGTGCCAGCAGCTTACAGTCAGGAAACCCCCCCACAGATACGCAGTATTTT.

The chain carries TRBV2 and TRBJ2-1; a possible D gene is TRBD2 (5 bases). V gave up 8 bases and J gave up 9 bases, with 11 bases separating them. This CDR3 is 11 amino acids long. CDR1 is SNHLY, CDR2 FYNNEI, per germline. The CDR3 sequence is CASGGEGEQFF. Written as DNA, the CDR3 is TGTGCCAGCGGCGGCGAGGGTGAGCAGTTCTTC.

This clone was picked up a small number of times. The V gene is TRBV7-9, the J gene TRBJ2-7, with TRBD1 matching over 10 bases. V shed 5 bases, J shed 5 bases, and the junction held 3 bases outside the gene matches. Germline CDR1 and CDR2: SEHNR and FQNEAQ (reference sequence). The CDR3 contains 13 residues. CDR3 protein: CASSPGQGNEQYF. In DNA form, the CDR3 reads TGTGCCAGCAGCCCGGGACAGGGGAACGAGCAGTACTTC.

There are a few counts of this clone. The chain uses TRBV2 and TRBJ2-1; D call uncertain. Germline lookup yields CDR1 SNHLY and CDR2 FYNNEI. CDR3 length: 12 residues. Trimming left V 3 bases short and J 9 bases short, with 9 bases between. This CDR3 reads CASSDEHSEQFF. The DNA for the CDR3 is TGTGCCAGCAGTGATGAGCACAGTGAGCAGTTCTTC. Full variable domain (rest looked up from reference TRBV2 and TRBJ2-1): EPEVTQTPSHQVTQMGQEVILRCVPISNHLYFYWYRQILGQKVEFLVSFYNNEISEKSEIFDDQFSVERPDGSNFTLKIRSTKLEDSAMYFCASSDEHSEQFFGPGTRLTVL.

J is TRBJ1-4 and V is TRBV18; D remains unclear. Germline CDR1 and CDR2: KGHSH and LQKENI. The germline V and J ends were trimmed by 1 base and 5 bases, with 17 bases remaining between them. This CDR3 spans 17 amino acids. CDR3 nucleotides: TGTGCCAGCTCACCACGGGTGATCACAGCCACAAATGAAAAACTGTTTTTT. It specifies CASSPRVITATNEKLFF.

The V call is TRBV9, the J call TRBJ2-6; D may be TRBD1 (6 bases). Germline V CDR1 and CDR2: SGDLS, YYNGEE. The V and J ends lost 3 bases and 2 bases respectively, with 15 bases between them. The CDR3 loop spans 17 amino acids. CDR3 coding DNA: TGTGCCAGCAGCGGACAAGGGGGAATGGCTGGGGCCAACGTCCTGACTTTC. Protein sequence: CASSGQGGMAGANVLTF.

V usage is TRBV28 and J usage is TRBJ2-6; 8 nucleotides align to TRBD1. The V gene's germline CDR1 is MDHEN and CDR2 SYDVKM. The CDR3 runs to 16 residues. Trimming removed 6 bases from V and 3 bases from J; junction bases left unmatched: 7. The CDR3 protein is CASSGQGGRGANVLTF. The CDR3 region has the DNA TGTGCCAGCAGCGGACAGGGTGGACGTGGGGCCAACGTCCTGACTTTC.

The genes are TRBV7-2 and TRBJ2-5; 8 bases fit TRBD2. The trim removed 3 bases at V and 1 base at J, leaving 1 base unmatched. From germline, CDR1 is SGHTA and CDR2 FQGNSA. CDR3 length equals 14 residues. CDR3 protein: CASSFAGGQETQYF. CDR3 coding DNA: TGTGCCAGCAGCTTTGCGGGGGGCCAAGAGACCCAGTACTTC.

The V gene is TRBV2, the J gene TRBJ2-1, with unresolved D. This CDR3 spans 11 amino acids. V was clipped by 7 bases and J by 5 bases, with 6 bases between them. Germline CDR1 reads SNHLY; CDR2 reads FYNNEI. CDR3 loop: CASNTNNEQFF. CDR3 coding DNA: TGTGCCAGCAACACGAACAATGAGCAGTTCTTC.

The chain recombines TRBV5-1 with TRBJ2-7; 7 bases align to TRBD2. Germline CDR1 reads SGHRS; CDR2 reads YFSETQ. V lost 0 bases to trimming and J lost 8 bases; unmatched junction nucleotides: 2. The CDR3 covers 12 residues. This chain's CDR3 is CASSLAGRQQYF. The DNA of the CDR3 is TGCGCCAGCAGCTTGGCCGGGAGGCAGCAGTACTTC.

This clone was counted a single time. The chain joins TRBV18 to TRBJ2-7, with 7 bases matching TRBD1. Trimming removed 5 bases from V and 6 bases from J; junction bases left unmatched: 7. CDR3 length: 13 amino acids. Germline V gene data show CDR1 as KGHSH and CDR2 as LQKENI. The CDR3 DNA reads as TGTGCCAGCTCATTAAACAGGGGTGGCGAGCAGTACTTC. It encodes CASSLNRGGEQYF.

This sequence joins TRBV9 and TRBJ1-3; maybe TRBD1 (6 bases). The germline V gene encodes CDR1 SGDLS and CDR2 YYNGEE. V was clipped by 4 bases and J by 1 base, with 18 bases between them. CDR3 length equals 17 residues. CDR3 residues: CASSPDAGALSGNTIYF. The CDR3 DNA follows: TGTGCCAGCAGCCCCGACGCAGGGGCCTTATCTGGAAACACCATATATTTT. The full variable domain, in which reference TRBV9 and TRBJ1-3 provide the parts outside the CDR3, is DSGVTQTPKHLITATGQRVTLRCSPRSGDLSVYWYQQSLDQGLQFLIQYYNGEERAKGNILERFSAQQFPDLHSELNLSSLELGDSALYFCASSPDAGALSGNTIYFGEGSWLTVV.

The V call is TRBV28, the J call TRBJ2-7; the match to TRBD1 covers 7 bases. CDR3 length: 12 residues. V lost 6 bases, J lost 4 bases, and 3 bases stayed unmatched. Germline loops: CDR1 MDHEN, CDR2 SYDVKM. In DNA, the CDR3 is TGTGCCAGCAGCAAGACAGGGTACGAGCAGTACTTC. Translation gives CASSKTGYEQYF.

A single count supports this clone. The chain joins TRBV2 to TRBJ2-1; 7 bases fit TRBD1. The CDR3 has 16 residues. The V gene end was trimmed by 6 bases and the J gene end by 0 bases; junction bases not matched to a gene: 8. Per the germline V gene, CDR1 is SNHLY and CDR2 is FYNNEI. CDR3 DNA: TGTGCCAGCAGGCAACCGGGACAGAGCTCCTACAATGAGCAGTTCTTC. It is translated as CASRQPGQSSYNEQFF.

The V and J genes are TRBV5-6 and TRBJ1-4; D is uncertain. The germline V gene has CDR1 SGHDT and CDR2 YYEEEE. Trimming cost V 4 bases and J 0 bases, with 7 bases left between them. The CDR3 spans 14 residues. CDR3 sequence: CASSRLSTNEKLFF. The CDR3 bases are TGTGCCAGCAGCAGACTATCAACTAATGAAAAACTGTTTTTT.

This clone was detected only once. The V gene is TRBV27, the J gene TRBJ2-1; the D gene is possibly TRBD1 (5 bases). The germline V and J ends were trimmed by 7 bases and 6 bases, with 13 bases remaining between them. Germline lookup yields CDR1 MNHEY and CDR2 SMNVEV (reference sequence). CDR3 size: 13 residues. In nucleotides, the CDR3 is TGTGCCAGCACTGGGGCAGGACCCAATGAGCAGTTCTTC. Amino acids: CASTGAGPNEQFF.

The genes are TRBV2 and TRBJ1-1; TRBD1 aligns across 7 bases. Germline V lookup: CDR1 SNHLY, CDR2 FYNNEI. This CDR3 is 17 amino acids long. V lost 3 bases, J lost 7 bases, and 17 bases stayed unmatched. Written as DNA, the CDR3 is TGTGCCAGCAGTGATGGGTTTGACAGGGCTTTACTGAATGAAGCTTTCTTT. This gives the protein CASSDGFDRALLNEAFF.

J is TRBJ2-7 and V is TRBV2, with D possibly matching TRBD2 (6 bases). The CDR3 has 15 amino acids. The ends were cut back, 6 bases at V and 2 bases at J, with 17 bases in the middle. In germline, CDR1 is SNHLY, CDR2 FYNNEI. The CDR3 region has the DNA TGTGCCAGCAGGACACCGGGACTCTTCACCTACGAGCAGTACTTC. Residues: CASRTPGLFTYEQYF.

The chain combines TRBV2 with TRBJ2-7, with 8 positions matching TRBD1. This CDR3 has 14 residues. With 4 bases clipped from V and 1 base from J, the junction kept 3 bases outside the gene matches. The germline V gene has CDR1 SNHLY and CDR2 FYNNEI. CDR3 DNA sequence: TGTGCCAGCAGTGTCCAGGGGGCATCCTACGAGCAGTACTTC. Encoded protein: CASSVQGASYEQYF.

Comments on this clone: A read error may produce the germline difference seen at one junction end. The chain combines TRBV7-7 with TRBJ1-2; a possible D gene is TRBD1 (6 bases). CDR1 is SSHAT and CDR2 is FNYEAQ in the germline V gene (reference sequence). The CDR3 length is 14 residues. The CDR3 sequence is CASSALPGDLGYTF. The CDR3 DNA is TGTGCTAGCAGCGCCCTGCCAGGGGACCTTGGCTACACCTTC.

This chain uses TRBV7-9 with TRBJ1-3; D call uncertain. CDR1 and CDR2 from the germline V gene are SEHNR and FQNEAQ (reference sequence). The CDR3 length is 14 residues. The CDR3 spells CGRMRADSGNTIYF. The CDR3 DNA sequence: TGTGGCCGGATGAGGGCAGACTCTGGAAACACCATATATTTT.

This clone showed up just a few times. The chain recombines TRBV7-6 with TRBJ2-3; 7 nucleotides line up with TRBD1. The CDR3 is made up of 16 amino acids. With V trimmed by 5 bases and J by 2 bases, 10 bases remained unmatched. Germline CDR1 SGHVS, CDR2 FNYEAQ. The chain's CDR3 is CASSQTSGTVTDTQYF. As DNA, the CDR3 is TGTGCCAGCAGCCAGACGTCGGGGACAGTCACAGATACGCAGTATTTT.

This chain links TRBV5-1 with TRBJ2-1, with D tentatively TRBD1 (5 bases). CDR3 length: 14 residues. Germline assignment: CDR1 SGHRS and CDR2 YFSETQ. V lost 4 bases to trimming and J lost 4 bases, with 12 bases between them. The DNA for the CDR3 is TGCGCCAGCAGCCCCGGAGACAGTTACAATGAGCAGTTCTTC. Translation: CASSPGDSYNEQFF. The full variable domain, with the rest looked up from reference TRBV5-1 and TRBJ2-1, is KAGVTQTPRYLIKTRGQQVTLSCSPISGHRSVSWYQQTPGQGLQFLFEYFSETQRNKGNFPGRFSGRQFSNSRSEMNVSTLELGDSALYLCASSPGDSYNEQFFGPGTRLTVL.

The J gene is TRBJ2-3, the V gene TRBV10-3; D is uncertain. V lost 3 bases and J lost 5, with 15 bases in between. Germline CDR1 is ENHRY and CDR2 is SYGVKD. This CDR3 is 15 amino acids long. As DNA, the CDR3 is TGTGCCATCAGTGACCCCGGAAGGTCGGGAGATACGCAGTATTTT. It codes for CAISDPGRSGDTQYF.